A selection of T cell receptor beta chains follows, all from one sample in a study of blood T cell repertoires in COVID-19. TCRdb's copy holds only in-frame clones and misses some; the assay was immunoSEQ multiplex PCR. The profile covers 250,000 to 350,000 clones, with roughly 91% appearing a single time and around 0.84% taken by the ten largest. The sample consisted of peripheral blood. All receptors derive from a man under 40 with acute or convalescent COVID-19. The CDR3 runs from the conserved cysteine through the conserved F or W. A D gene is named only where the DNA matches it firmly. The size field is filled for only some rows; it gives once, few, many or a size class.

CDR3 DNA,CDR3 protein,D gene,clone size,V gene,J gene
TGTGCCACCAGCACCCCCGGGACTAGCGGTAGCAATGAGCAGTTCTTC,CATSTPGTSGSNEQFF,TRBD2,.,TRBV15,TRBJ2-1
TGTGCCAGCAGTTCGGGGTTATTAGGGGGCTACACCTTC,CASSSGLLGGYTF,.,.,TRBV12-3/TRBV12-4,TRBJ1-2
TGCAGTGCTAGTAAAATAGAGGGGGTGAACAATGAGCAGTTCTTC,CSASKIEGVNNEQFF,.,.,TRBV20-1,TRBJ2-1
TGTGCCAGCAGCTTCCGGACAGGGTGGTTGTATTTT,CASSFRTGWLYF,TRBD1,.,TRBV6-6,TRBJ2-3
TGTGCCAGCAGCTTAAACAGGGGATTAGGGTTCCCCGGGGAGCTGTTTTTT,CASSLNRGLGFPGELFF,TRBD1,.,TRBV5-4,TRBJ2-2
TGCGCCAGCAGCCTAGGGGGCTCGTCCACAGATACGCAGTATTTT,CASSLGGSSTDTQYF,TRBD1,.,TRBV4-1,TRBJ2-3
TGTGCCAGCAGTGAGCGTTTCGTGAGAGGTTTTGAAGCTTTCTTT,CASSERFVRGFEAFF,.,.,TRBV6-1,TRBJ1-1
TGTGCCAGCAGCCCACTTCGGGACAGAGCCTACGAGCAGTACTTC,CASSPLRDRAYEQYF,TRBD1,.,TRBV28,TRBJ2-7
TGCGCCAGCAGCCAAGATTTATCGGGACACCTGTCCGGAGGTACGCAGTATTTT,CASSQDLSGHLSGGTQYF,.,.,TRBV4-1,TRBJ2-3
TGTGCCAGTAGTAGTAGCGGAGGCTACGAGCAGTACTTC,CASSSSGGYEQYF,.,.,TRBV19,TRBJ2-7
TGTGCCAGCAGTCAGGACAGGGGGCTCGGCTACACCTTC,CASSQDRGLGYTF,TRBD1,.,TRBV9,TRBJ1-2
TGTGCCAGCAGCCATCCTACATCTAGCGGGAGGGCGAGGCAGTTCTTC,CASSHPTSSGRARQFF,TRBD2,.,TRBV3-1/TRBV3-2,TRBJ2-1
TGTGCCAGCAGCTTAGAGTGGACAAGCTATGGCTACACCTTC,CASSLEWTSYGYTF,.,few,TRBV7-9,TRBJ1-2
TGTGCCAGCAGTTTGTATTTTGGCACCATGGTCCCTGAAGCTTTCTTT,CASSLYFGTMVPEAFF,.,.,TRBV28,TRBJ1-1
TGCGCCAGCAGCTCAGTAGCGGGAGCACTGGATGGCGGGGAGCTGTTTTTT,CASSSVAGALDGGELFF,TRBD2,.,TRBV5-1,TRBJ2-2
TGTGCCAGCAGCTACGACATCCAAGAGACCCAGTACTTC,CASSYDIQETQYF,.,.,TRBV7-3,TRBJ2-5
TGTGCCAGCAGCTTGGGCAATTCACCCCTCCACTTT,CASSLGNSPLHF,.,.,TRBV7-3,TRBJ1-6
TGTGGCAACCGGAGACAGAGCGGGGCAGATACGCAGTATTTT,CGNRRQSGADTQYF,TRBD2,.,TRBV5-8,TRBJ2-3
TGTGCCAGCAGTGACAGTGCTAGCATAGGAGATACGCAGTATTTT,CASSDSASIGDTQYF,.,.,TRBV6-1,TRBJ2-3
TGTGCCAGCAGCCCAGAACAGGGGAAGAACACTGAAGCTTTCTTT,CASSPEQGKNTEAFF,TRBD1,.,TRBV5-8,TRBJ1-1
TGTGCCAGTAGTATATCGGGACACGACCCGAACACCGGGGAGCTGTTTTTT,CASSISGHDPNTGELFF,.,.,TRBV19,TRBJ2-2
TGTGCCATCAGTGGGGACAGCTATGGCTACACCTTC,CAISGDSYGYTF,TRBD1,once,TRBV10-3,TRBJ1-2
TGTGCCAGCAGCCAAGAAGGAGGACAGGAGGGGCCCCAGCATTTT,CASSQEGGQEGPQHF,TRBD1,few,TRBV4-2,TRBJ1-5
TGTGCCAGCAGTGAGTCGAGGAGGTCTGAAGCTTTCTTT,CASSESRRSEAFF,.,.,TRBV6-1,TRBJ1-1
TGTGCCAGCAGCTTTGCTGAGGCAGATACGCAGTATTTT,CASSFAEADTQYF,.,.,TRBV7-3,TRBJ2-3
TGTGCCACCTCCCGGGGGAAGAATGAGCAGTTCTTC,CATSRGKNEQFF,.,once,TRBV24-1,TRBJ2-1
TGTGCCAGCAGTCTAATAGACAGGGACTATGGCTACACCTTC,CASSLIDRDYGYTF,TRBD1,.,TRBV6-5,TRBJ1-2
TGTGCCAGTAGTATTGGGTCCAGGTTGAACACTGAAGCTTTCTTT,CASSIGSRLNTEAFF,.,.,TRBV19,TRBJ1-1
TGTGCCAGTAGTATAGAGGGCTATGAGACCCAGTACTTC,CASSIEGYETQYF,.,.,TRBV19,TRBJ2-5
TGCGCCAGCAGCTTGTCCCCAGGCTCCTACGAGCAGTACTTC,CASSLSPGSYEQYF,.,.,TRBV5-1,TRBJ2-7
TGTGCCAGCTCATCCACAGGGGGCGCGGTTGAAAAACTGTTTTTT,CASSSTGGAVEKLFF,TRBD1,.,TRBV18,TRBJ1-4
TGTGCCAGCAGCGCCCGGTTGGGGGGCGAGCAGTACTTC,CASSARLGGEQYF,.,.,TRBV11-3,TRBJ2-7
TGTGCCACCAGTGATTTTGACAGGGCACTAAACAATGAGCAGTTCTTC,CATSDFDRALNNEQFF,TRBD1,once,TRBV24-1,TRBJ2-1
TGTGCCACCAGTGATCCGAACCGGACAGTCTACGAGCAGTACTTC,CATSDPNRTVYEQYF,.,.,TRBV24-1,TRBJ2-7
TGTGCCAGCAGCGTAGGTCGGGTGGATACGCAGTATTTT,CASSVGRVDTQYF,.,.,TRBV9,TRBJ2-3
TGTGCCAGCAGGGACGGGACTAGCGGGAGGAACACCGGGGAGCTGTTTTTT,CASRDGTSGRNTGELFF,TRBD2,.,TRBV3-1/TRBV3-2,TRBJ2-2
TGCGCCAGCAGCCAAGCGGTACGGAGCAATCAGCCCCAGCATTTT,CASSQAVRSNQPQHF,.,once,TRBV4-1,TRBJ1-5
TGTGCCAGCAGCTTGGTGGGTGGCGGGGGGGCCAGCGATGAGCAGTTCTTC,CASSLVGGGGASDEQFF,TRBD2,.,TRBV7-8,TRBJ2-1
TGTGCCAGCAGCTTGATAGGGACAGCGAACACTGAAGCTTTCTTT,CASSLIGTANTEAFF,TRBD1,.,TRBV5-6,TRBJ1-1
TGTGCCAGCAGCTTGGGCAGGGGTTCCTACGAGCAGTACTTC,CASSLGRGSYEQYF,.,few,TRBV5-6,TRBJ2-7
TGTGCCAGCAGCTTAGGTGGGCTTTCTAATGAAAAACTGTTTTTT,CASSLGGLSNEKLFF,.,.,TRBV5-4,TRBJ1-4
TGTGCCAGTAGTATAGGGGGCCGGTACCAAGAGACCCAGTACTTC,CASSIGGRYQETQYF,.,few,TRBV19,TRBJ2-5
TGTGCCAGCAGCTTGGGACAGAAGAACACTGAAGCTTTCTTT,CASSLGQKNTEAFF,.,.,TRBV5-4,TRBJ1-1
TGTGCCACCAGTTTAGCCCGGGACAGGCCGGGAGCTTTCTTT,CATSLARDRPGAFF,TRBD1,.,TRBV15,TRBJ1-1
TGTGCCAGCTCATATCGACAGGGGGCGTTTGGGAATGAGCAGTTCTTC,CASSYRQGAFGNEQFF,TRBD1,.,TRBV18,TRBJ2-1
TGTGCCAGCAGCTCCCGGGGGGCCAGGGTTGATCAGCCCCAGCATTTT,CASSSRGARVDQPQHF,.,.,TRBV7-8,TRBJ1-5
TGTGCCAGCAGTAACGCCGGGCCGCGGGGTGGCTACACCTTC,CASSNAGPRGGYTF,.,.,TRBV2,TRBJ1-2
TGTGCCAGCAGGTCCCCAGGGGATCAGGGCTACACCTTC,CASRSPGDQGYTF,.,.,TRBV6-6,TRBJ1-2
TGTGCCAGCAGCTTCTTGGGTCGGGGACTAGCCTACAATGAGCAGTTCTTC,CASSFLGRGLAYNEQFF,TRBD2,.,TRBV5-4,TRBJ2-1
TGTGCCAGCAGCTTTTCGGTGGGCAATCAGCCCCAGCATTTT,CASSFSVGNQPQHF,.,.,TRBV7-2,TRBJ1-5
TGCGCCAGCAGCCGAGGACAGGGATTGGAATCACCCCTCCACTTT,CASSRGQGLESPLHF,TRBD1,.,TRBV5-1,TRBJ1-6